This entry lists 22 T cell receptor delta chains sequenced from one sample in a study of human gamma delta and Vdelta1 T cells. TCRdb re-called the PCR reads using CATT. This sample yields several thousand delta-chain clones, of which approximately 24% are seen a single time; 55% to 70% belongs to the top ten. The sequenced material came from naive CD27+ Vdelta1 gamma-delta T cells from blood. These receptors originate from a human donor in good health.

This clone was counted a few times. The protein TCRdb lists belongs to a much larger clone and differs from this DNA's translation at residue 5, which points to a read error; the protein shown is made from the DNA. This chain uses TRDV1 with TRDJ1, with 13 bases identical to TRDD3. CDR1 TSWWSYY and CDR2 QGS come from the germline V gene. After removal of 4 bases from V and 3 bases from J, the junction contained 23 bases not matched to a gene. The CDR3 is made up of 22 amino acids. In DNA form, the CDR3 reads TGTGCTCTTGGGGGACTTCCCCTCCCTGCCCTACTGGGGGATACGCGATCCGATAAACTCATCTTT. This translates into CALGGLPLPALLGDTRSDKLIF.

The chain has TRDV1 and TRDJ1; 11 positions agree with TRDD3. The ends lost 5 bases at V and 3 bases at J; junction bases unmatched: 14. This CDR3 spans 18 amino acids. Germline V gene sequence: CDR1 TSWWSYY, CDR2 QGS. This chain's CDR3 is CALGTPLVLGDRADKLIF. Written as DNA, the CDR3 is TGTGCTCTTGGGACCCCCCTCGTACTGGGGGATAGGGCCGATAAACTCATCTTT.

The chain uses TRDV1 and TRDJ1, with 10 bases that match TRDD3. Germline values: CDR1 TSWWSYY, CDR2 QGS. Germline trimming cut 0 bases from V and 2 bases from J; bases unmatched to any gene: 15. The CDR3 runs to 20 residues. CDR3 bases: TGTGCTCTTGGGGAACTTCTCTCTCCTACCGAACTGGGGGATACCGATAAACTCATCTTT. Translation: CALGELLSPTELGDTDKLIF.

The chain carries TRDV1 and TRDJ1, with TRDD2 identical over 7 bases. The V gene end was trimmed by 2 bases and the J gene end by 12 bases; junction bases not matched to a gene: 15. The germline V gene encodes CDR1 TSWWSYY and CDR2 QGS. CDR3 length: 15 residues. This chain's CDR3 is CALGEGSYVGQVFIF. CDR3 nucleotide sequence: TGTGCTCTTGGGGAAGGTTCCTACGTTGGGCAAGTATTCATCTTT.

This clone appeared a few times. TCRdb attributes to this sequence the protein of a much larger clone, which differs from the DNA translation at residue 14; a read error is likely, and the protein displayed is translated from the DNA. The chain recombines TRDV1 with TRDJ1, with 10 bases fitting TRDD3. Trimming cost V 4 bases and J 3 bases; bases outside gene matches: 17. The CDR3 is 19 amino acids. From germline, CDR1 is TSWWSYY and CDR2 QGS. CDR3 nucleotide sequence: TGTGCTCTTGGGGCTTATCGTTTGGGGGATACCTGGTACTCCGATAAACTCATCTTT. It yields the protein CALGAYRLGDTWYSDKLIF.

By sample share, this clone is medium-sized. The rearrangement links TRDV1 to TRDJ1, with 10 bases aligning to TRDD3. Germline values: CDR1 TSWWSYY, CDR2 QGS. This CDR3 spans 18 amino acids. The V and J ends lost 3 bases and 7 bases, in that order; junction bases with no gene match: 17. CDR3 amino acids: CALGDREGSLGDNGKLIF. The CDR3 DNA is TGTGCTCTTGGGGACAGGGAAGGGTCGCTGGGGGATAACGGTAAACTCATCTTT.

This clone has just a few counts. This chain uses TRDV1 with TRDJ1; TRDD3 agrees at 11 bases. CDR1 is TSWWSYY and CDR2 is QGS in the germline V gene. The CDR3 is 20 amino acids. The trim removed 9 bases at V and 3 bases at J, leaving 24 bases unmatched. The CDR3 reads CALDLPSLSLLGDNADKLIF. The CDR3 bases are TGTGCTCTGGACCTCCCTTCCCTATCCTTACTGGGGGATAACGCCGATAAACTCATCTTT.

By sample fraction, this clone is medium-sized. Just one base apart from a much larger clone, this may be a read error. The chain recombines TRDV1 with TRDJ1; no clear D. The germline CDR1 and CDR2 sequences are TSWWSYY and QGS. V was trimmed by 5 bases and J by 6 bases, leaving 22 bases between them. CDR3 length equals 16 residues. CDR3 nucleotides: TGTGCTCTTGGGAGAAGCCGGAAGTCTGTCCAGAATAAACTCATCTTT. Its protein product is CALGRSRKSVQNKLIF.

This clone has more than one count but fewer than ten. The V call is TRDV1, the J call TRDJ1; D is undetermined. Germline V gene sequence: CDR1 TSWWSYY, CDR2 QGS. Trimming removed 6 bases at V and 5 bases at J, with 13 bases between. The CDR3 totals 13 residues. The CDR3: CALGSTLRDKLIF. The DNA of the CDR3 is TGTGCTCTTGGCTCCACGCTACGGGATAAACTCATCTTT.

This clone showed up just a few times. V usage is TRDV1 and J usage is TRDJ1; 13 bases line up with TRDD3. The CDR3 runs 18 residues. V was clipped by 0 bases and J by 4 bases; unmatched bases: 8. The V gene's germline CDR1 is TSWWSYY and CDR2 QGS. The CDR3 DNA reads as TGTGCTCTTGGGGAACTGGAATCTACTGGGGGATACGTCGATAAACTCATCTTT. Residues: CALGELESTGGYVDKLIF.

This clone has just a few counts. The V gene is TRDV1, the J gene TRDJ1; D unclear. V was shortened by 4 bases and J by 0 bases, with 21 bases between the two germline ends. Germline V gene lookup returns CDR1 TSWWSYY and CDR2 QGS. The CDR3 loop spans 18 amino acids. In DNA form, the CDR3 reads TGTGCTCTTGGGGCCATATGGCCCCGCCGGACGTACACCGATAAACTCATCTTT. As protein: CALGAIWPRRTYTDKLIF.

By share, this clone ranks as large. With a far larger clone one base away, a read error is the likely cause. The V and J genes are TRDV1 and TRDJ1; D might be TRDD2 or TRDD3, each matching 5 bases. Germline CDR1 and CDR2: TSWWSYY and QGS. V dropped 5 bases and J dropped 0 bases, with 28 bases sitting between them. The CDR3 length is 20 residues. The CDR3 region is CALGPFKGPFTGTYTDKLIF. The CDR3 nucleotides are TGTGCTCTTGGGCCCTTTAAAGGTCCCTTCACTGGTACGTACACCGATAAACTCATCTTT.

This clone has a count of ten or more. This likely came from a read error, as a far larger clone is one base away. Other DNA sequences of this sample code for an identical CDR3. This chain connects TRDV1 to TRDJ1; TRDD3 aligns across 12 bases. This CDR3 comprises 18 residues. Germline V gene lookup returns CDR1 TSWWSYY and CDR2 QGS. CDR3 nucleotide sequence: TGTGCTCTTGGGCGAACGAGCCCGAACTGGGGGATACCCGATAAGCTCATCTTT. Translated, it gives CALGRTSPNWGIPDKLIF.

A few counts support this clone. The protein recorded in TCRdb matches a much larger clone and deviates from this DNA's translation at residue 10, suggesting a read error; the protein here is obtained by translating the DNA. V gene TRDV1 combines with J gene TRDJ1; possibly TRDD3 for D (5 bases). There are 19 residues in the CDR3. Between the trimmed V and J ends, which lost 4 bases and 0 bases, there was a span of 24 bases. Germline lookup yields CDR1 TSWWSYY and CDR2 QGS. CDR3 nucleotides: TGTGCTCTTGGGGCTTATCGTTTGGGGAATACCTGGTACACCGATAAACTCATCTTT. Its translation is CALGAYRLGNTWYTDKLIF.

V is TRDV1 and J is TRDJ1, with a tentative D call TRDD2 (6 bases). The ends were cut back, 3 bases at V and 5 bases at J, with 25 bases in the middle. CDR3 length equals 18 residues. Germline V gene sequence: CDR1 TSWWSYY, CDR2 QGS. The CDR3 spells CALGEPGLPRGVTDKLIF. The DNA for the CDR3 is TGTGCTCTTGGGGAGCCAGGCCTTCCCCGAGGAGTTACTGATAAACTCATCTTT.

Of note for this clone: A far bigger clonotype differs at one base, so this is likely a read error. This chain connects TRDV1 to TRDJ1; perhaps TRDD2 as D (7 bases). Trimming took 4 bases from V and 1 from J, leaving 37 bases between them. Per germline, CDR1 TSWWSYY and CDR2 QGS. CDR3 length equals 23 residues. DNA of the CDR3: TGTGCTCTTGGGGTCTTTACCTTCCTTCCGACATCTATTTACTTGGGGATCACCGATAAACTCATCTTT. It yields the protein CALGVFTFLPTSIYLGITDKLIF.

Of note for this clone: Translating this DNA gives a protein that differs at residue 14 from the TCRdb one, which belongs to a much larger clone; a read error is likely, and the protein shown is this translation. This sequence joins TRDV1 and TRDJ1; the match to TRDD3 covers 10 bases. V trimming: 0 bases; J trimming: 1 base; junction bases outside the gene matches: 20. Germline CDR1 TSWWSYY, CDR2 QGS. The CDR3 runs 22 residues. In nucleotides, the CDR3 is TGTGCTCTTGGGGAACTGTTGCTCCGTGGATACTGGGGGATGCCTTCCACCGATAAACTCATCTTT. It specifies CALGELLLRGYWGMPSTDKLIF.

The J gene is TRDJ1, the V gene TRDV1; 7 nucleotides match TRDD3. There are 21 residues in the CDR3. Looked up from germline, CDR1 is TSWWSYY and CDR2 is QGS. Unmatched junction bases numbered 20, after V lost 1 base and J lost 0 bases. Here the CDR3 reads CALGEPYEGYTQMRYTDKLIF. Written as DNA, the CDR3 is TGTGCTCTTGGGGAACCGTATGAGGGATACACCCAAATGAGGTACACCGATAAACTCATCTTT.

The chain has TRDV1 and TRDJ1; possibly TRDD3 for D (8 bases). The germline gives CDR1 TSWWSYY, CDR2 QGS. The CDR3 length is 25 residues. Between the trimmed V and J ends, which lost 1 base and 4 bases, there was a span of 43 bases. CDR3 protein: CALGEHSPQRVSPSSVLGAGDKLIF. The CDR3 coding sequence is TGTGCTCTTGGGGAACATTCCCCCCAGCGGGTGAGTCCTTCCTCCGTACTGGGGGCTGGCGATAAACTCATCTTT.

The table lists this clone with a few counts. This chain uses TRDV1 with TRDJ1; possibly TRDD2 for D (5 bases). The V end lost 2 bases, the J end lost 2 bases, and 21 bases lay between the germline ends. CDR1 is TSWWSYY and CDR2 is QGS in the germline V gene. The CDR3 contains 18 residues. The CDR3, as DNA: TGTGCTCTTGGGGAAGTTCTCCAGCCTACTGTTTTTACCGATAAACTCATCTTT. Its translation: CALGEVLQPTVFTDKLIF.

This clone is large in the sample. Other DNA sequences of this sample code for an identical CDR3. The chain couples TRDV1 to TRDJ1, with 9 positions matching TRDD3. CDR3 length equals 21 residues. J lost 2 bases, V lost 5 bases, and 24 bases had no gene match. Germline assignment: CDR1 TSWWSYY and CDR2 QGS. The CDR3 nucleotides read TGTGCTCTTGGGCCCTCCAAATGTGCCTTCCCTCTTCTGGGGGATACCGATAAACTCATCTTT. This codes for CALGPSKCAFPLLGDTDKLIF.

A word on this clone: This likely stems from a read error, as it lies one base from a far larger clone. This chain uses TRDV1 with TRDJ1; 13 bases map to TRDD3. CDR3 size: 29 residues. CDR1 and CDR2 (germline): TSWWSYY, QGS. CDR3 amino acids: CALGELAGYLPSFTLLGDTRNLYTDNLIF. Here the CDR3 DNA reads TGTGCTCTTGGGGAACTAGCTGGGTATCTGCCTTCCTTCACTTTACTGGGGGATACGCGGAATCTGTACACCGATAATCTCATCTTT.